This is a list of T cell receptor beta chains from one sample in a study of CXCR3-negative and CXCR3-positive naive CD8 T cells. TCRdb re-called the 5' RACE reads and catalogs CDR3 proteins one per entry, DNA excluded. The clone table shows some 120,000 distinct CDR3 sequences, with the ten largest holding approximately 0.54%. Input material: naive CXCR3+ CD8+ T cells from blood. The source of these receptors is a human donor in good health. Some clones in this sample may be carry-over from other donors' samples. CDR3s include the opening cysteine and the closing phenylalanine or tryptophan.

j_gene: TRBJ1-2
v_gene: TRBV29-1
CDR3aa: CSVQTGTYGYTF

j_gene: TRBJ2-1
v_gene: TRBV12-3/TRBV12-4
CDR3aa: CASSFGQVDEQFF

j_gene: TRBJ2-1
v_gene: TRBV27
CDR3aa: CASSLEQSSYNEQFF

j_gene: TRBJ2-1
v_gene: TRBV24-1
CDR3aa: CATSDWGGGGNEQFF

j_gene: TRBJ2-2
v_gene: TRBV19
CDR3aa: CASIPYDRYTGELFF

j_gene: TRBJ2-3
v_gene: TRBV7-2
CDR3aa: CASSAKGPTDTQYF

j_gene: TRBJ1-2
v_gene: TRBV6-6
CDR3aa: CASSLSGSSTNYGYTF

j_gene: TRBJ2-3
v_gene: TRBV4-3
CDR3aa: CASSQERAGVDTQYF

j_gene: TRBJ2-2
v_gene: TRBV7-8
CDR3aa: CASSLTGSGELFF

j_gene: TRBJ2-7
v_gene: TRBV7-2
CDR3aa: CASSSPGLAGRDEQYF

j_gene: TRBJ2-1
v_gene: TRBV12-3/TRBV12-4
CDR3aa: CASSFGVGGNEQFF

j_gene: TRBJ1-1
v_gene: TRBV10-2
CDR3aa: CASSEQAGSAAEAFF

j_gene: TRBJ2-1
v_gene: TRBV3-1
CDR3aa: CASSQEGASGGSSYNEQFF

j_gene: TRBJ1-2
v_gene: TRBV29-1
CDR3aa: CSVEPPEDNGYTF

j_gene: TRBJ2-7
v_gene: TRBV20-1
CDR3aa: CSARDMVAGIYEQYF

j_gene: TRBJ2-2
v_gene: TRBV2
CDR3aa: CASSTHEPTGELFF

j_gene: TRBJ1-5
v_gene: TRBV12-3/TRBV12-4
CDR3aa: CASSFWGTAHQPQHF

j_gene: TRBJ2-1
v_gene: TRBV4-2
CDR3aa: CASSQEFGSGGTNEQFF

j_gene: TRBJ2-3
v_gene: TRBV7-8
CDR3aa: CASSPRLDSTDTQYF

j_gene: TRBJ1-1
v_gene: TRBV29-1
CDR3aa: CSVEFQGPPPEAFF

j_gene: TRBJ2-7
v_gene: TRBV2
CDR3aa: CASIERPGLASEQYF

j_gene: TRBJ1-1
v_gene: TRBV30
CDR3aa: CAWDQADRGNTEAFF

j_gene: TRBJ2-2
v_gene: TRBV14
CDR3aa: CASSPPDFPGIGELFF

j_gene: TRBJ2-7
v_gene: TRBV6-6
CDR3aa: CASNHPGGGFVQYF

j_gene: TRBJ1-3
v_gene: TRBV5-1
CDR3aa: CASSRSPGSSGNTIYF

j_gene: TRBJ2-5
v_gene: TRBV7-6
CDR3aa: CASSLLAGGAETQYF

j_gene: TRBJ1-1
v_gene: TRBV9
CDR3aa: CASSVGWGDGMNTGAFF

j_gene: TRBJ2-7
v_gene: TRBV7-9
CDR3aa: CASSFPTSGRYEQYF

j_gene: TRBJ2-7
v_gene: TRBV29-1
CDR3aa: CSVQDRGSYEQYF

j_gene: TRBJ2-1
v_gene: TRBV28
CDR3aa: CASRLPNSPYNEQFF

j_gene: TRBJ2-3
v_gene: TRBV28
CDR3aa: CASSTPPGQNTDTQYF

j_gene: TRBJ2-2
v_gene: TRBV20-1
CDR3aa: CSARDPGLGGEAGELFF

j_gene: TRBJ2-7
v_gene: TRBV10-2
CDR3aa: CASSEFKADEQYF

j_gene: TRBJ1-1
v_gene: TRBV28
CDR3aa: CASSLRGAGAPNTEAFF

j_gene: TRBJ2-7
v_gene: TRBV28
CDR3aa: CASKSVLGSSYEQYF